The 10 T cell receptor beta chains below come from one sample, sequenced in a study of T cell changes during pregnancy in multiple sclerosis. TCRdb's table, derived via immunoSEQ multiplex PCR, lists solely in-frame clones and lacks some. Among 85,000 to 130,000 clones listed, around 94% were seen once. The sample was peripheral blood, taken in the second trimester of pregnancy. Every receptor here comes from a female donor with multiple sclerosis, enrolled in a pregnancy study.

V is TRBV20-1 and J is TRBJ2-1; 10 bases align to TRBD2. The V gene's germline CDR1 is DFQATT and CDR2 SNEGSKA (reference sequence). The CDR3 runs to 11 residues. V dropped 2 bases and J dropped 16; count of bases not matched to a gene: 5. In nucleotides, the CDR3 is TGCAGTGCTAGAATCGGGACTAGCGTTTTCTTC. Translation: CSARIGTSVFF.

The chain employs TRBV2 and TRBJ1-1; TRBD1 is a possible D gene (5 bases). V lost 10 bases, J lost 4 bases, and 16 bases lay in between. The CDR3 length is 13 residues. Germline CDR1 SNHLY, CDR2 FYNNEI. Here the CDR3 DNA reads TGTGCCACCCCTCAGGGAAAAGGCACTGAAGCTTTCTTT. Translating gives CATPQGKGTEAFF. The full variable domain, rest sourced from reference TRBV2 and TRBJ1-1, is EPEVTQTPSHQVTQMGQEVILRCVPISNHLYFYWYRQILGQKVEFLVSFYNNEISEKSEIFDDQFSVERPDGSNFTLKIRSTKLEDSAMYFCATPQGKGTEAFFGQGTRLTVV.

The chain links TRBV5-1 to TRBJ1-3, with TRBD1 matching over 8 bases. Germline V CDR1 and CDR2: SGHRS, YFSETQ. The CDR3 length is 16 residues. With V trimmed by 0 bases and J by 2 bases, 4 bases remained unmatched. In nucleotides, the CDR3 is TGCGCCAGCAGCTTGGCCGGACAGGGAACTGGAAACACCATATATTTT. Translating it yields CASSLAGQGTGNTIYF.

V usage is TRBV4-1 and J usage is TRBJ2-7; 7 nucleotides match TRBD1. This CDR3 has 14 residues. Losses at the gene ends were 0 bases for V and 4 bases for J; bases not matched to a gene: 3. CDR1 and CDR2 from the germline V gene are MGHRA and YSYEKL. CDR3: CASSQEGTVYEQYF. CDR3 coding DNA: TGCGCCAGCAGCCAAGAAGGGACAGTTTACGAGCAGTACTTC.

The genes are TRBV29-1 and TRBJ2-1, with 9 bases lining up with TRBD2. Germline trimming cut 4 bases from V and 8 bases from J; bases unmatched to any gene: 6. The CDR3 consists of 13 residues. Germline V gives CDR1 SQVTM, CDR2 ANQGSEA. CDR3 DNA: TGCAGCGTTGTAAGGACTAGCGAGTATGAGCAGTTCTTC. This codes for CSVVRTSEYEQFF.

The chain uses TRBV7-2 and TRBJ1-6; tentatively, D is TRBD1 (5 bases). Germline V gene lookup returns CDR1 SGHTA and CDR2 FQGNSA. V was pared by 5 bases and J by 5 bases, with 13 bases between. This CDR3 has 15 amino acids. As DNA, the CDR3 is TGTGCCAGCAGCCGGTTGGGGCTCAATAATTCACCCCTCCACTTT. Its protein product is CASSRLGLNNSPLHF. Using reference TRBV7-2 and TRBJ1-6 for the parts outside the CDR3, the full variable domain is GAGVSQSPSNKVTEKGKDVELRCDPISGHTALYWYRQSLGQGLEFLIYFQGNSAPDKSGLPSDRFSAERTGGSVSTLTIQRTQQEDSAVYLCASSRLGLNNSPLHFGNGTRLTVT.

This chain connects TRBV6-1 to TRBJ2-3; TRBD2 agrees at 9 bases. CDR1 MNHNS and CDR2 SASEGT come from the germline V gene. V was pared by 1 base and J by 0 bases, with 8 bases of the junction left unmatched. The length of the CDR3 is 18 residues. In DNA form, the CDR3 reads TGTGCCAGCAGTGAAGTATGGGTAGCGGGAGCCAGCACAGATACGCAGTATTTT. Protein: CASSEVWVAGASTDTQYF.

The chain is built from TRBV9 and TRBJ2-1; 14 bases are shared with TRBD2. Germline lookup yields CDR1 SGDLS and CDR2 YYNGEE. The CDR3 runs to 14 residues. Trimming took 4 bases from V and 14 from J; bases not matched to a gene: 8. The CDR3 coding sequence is TGTGCCAGCAGCCCCCGACTAGCGGGAGGGCCAGAGTTCTTC. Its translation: CASSPRLAGGPEFF.

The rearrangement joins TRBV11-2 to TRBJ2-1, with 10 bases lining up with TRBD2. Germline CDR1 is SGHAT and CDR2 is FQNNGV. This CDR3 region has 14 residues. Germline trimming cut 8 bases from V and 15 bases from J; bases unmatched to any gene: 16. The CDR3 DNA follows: TGTGCCAGCCGCTCGCCGGGGAGCGGGGGGGCCCCGTTCTTC. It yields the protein CASRSPGSGGAPFF.

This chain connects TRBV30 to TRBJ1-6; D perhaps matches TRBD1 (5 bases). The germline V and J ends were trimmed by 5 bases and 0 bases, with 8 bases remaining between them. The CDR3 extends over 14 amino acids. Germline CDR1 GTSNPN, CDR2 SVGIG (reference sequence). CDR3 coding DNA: TGTGCCTGGGGCGACAGCTCCTATAATTCACCCCTCCACTTT. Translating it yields CAWGDSSYNSPLHF.